A selection of T cell receptor beta chains follows, all from one sample in a study of beta chain features in type 1 diabetes. The data were produced by immunoSEQ multiplex PCR, yet TCRdb's version contains in-frame clones alone and is incomplete. This table holds hundreds of thousands of clones, more than 12% found once. Material for sequencing was naive CD4+ T cells from blood. The receptors here all came from a man aged 18 to 29 with type 1 diabetes. Both conserved end residues are part of each CDR3. Each record gives: J gene, V gene, CDR3 length, clone size, D gene, CDR3 protein, CDR3 DNA. The D gene is left open where the match is weak. Size values are once, few and many counts, or a class for expanded clones, and some rows have none.

J gene: TRBJ2-5; V gene: TRBV18; CDR3 length: 11; clone size: .; D gene: .; CDR3 protein: CASLSRETQYF; CDR3 DNA: TGTGCCAGCTTATCAAGAGAGACCCAGTACTTC
J gene: TRBJ2-1; V gene: TRBV11-2; CDR3 length: 16; clone size: few; D gene: TRBD2; CDR3 protein: CASSRTSTSSYNEQFF; CDR3 DNA: TGTGCCAGCAGCAGGACTAGCACGAGCTCCTACAATGAGCAGTTCTTC
J gene: TRBJ2-3; V gene: TRBV11-2; CDR3 length: 13; clone size: .; D gene: .; CDR3 protein: CASSLGRTDTQYF; CDR3 DNA: TGTGCCAGCAGCTTAGGTCGAACAGATACGCAGTATTTT
J gene: TRBJ2-3; V gene: TRBV5-6; CDR3 length: 15; clone size: .; D gene: TRBD2; CDR3 protein: CASSLRTSGTDTQYF; CDR3 DNA: TGTGCCAGCAGTCTCAGGACTAGCGGGACAGATACGCAGTATTTT
J gene: TRBJ1-3; V gene: TRBV6-6; CDR3 length: 11; clone size: few; D gene: .; CDR3 protein: CATAYGNTIYF; CDR3 DNA: TGTGCCACCGCGTATGGAAACACCATATATTTT
J gene: TRBJ2-3; V gene: TRBV7-2; CDR3 length: 15; clone size: .; D gene: .; CDR3 protein: CASSLVSSGTDTQYF; CDR3 DNA: TGTGCCAGCAGCTTAGTGAGTAGCGGCACAGATACGCAGTATTTT
J gene: TRBJ2-2; V gene: TRBV2; CDR3 length: 13; clone size: few; D gene: .; CDR3 protein: CASNAGHTGELFF; CDR3 DNA: TGTGCCAGCAATGCCGGACACACCGGGGAGCTGTTTTTT
J gene: TRBJ1-2; V gene: TRBV2; CDR3 length: 13; clone size: .; D gene: TRBD1; CDR3 protein: CASSPDRGLGYTF; CDR3 DNA: TGTGCCAGCAGCCCTGACAGGGGGCTTGGCTACACCTTC
J gene: TRBJ2-7; V gene: TRBV27; CDR3 length: 15; clone size: .; D gene: .; CDR3 protein: CASSLGGQGRYEQYF; CDR3 DNA: TGTGCCAGCAGTTTAGGCGGGCAGGGAAGGTACGAGCAGTACTTC
J gene: TRBJ2-5; V gene: TRBV2; CDR3 length: 11; clone size: .; D gene: .; CDR3 protein: CASSEAETQYF; CDR3 DNA: TGTGCCAGCAGTGAAGCCGAGACCCAGTACTTC
J gene: TRBJ2-7; V gene: TRBV13; CDR3 length: 12; clone size: many; D gene: .; CDR3 protein: CASSLVVNEQYF; CDR3 DNA: TGTGCCAGCAGCTTAGTGGTGAACGAGCAGTACTTC
J gene: TRBJ1-5; V gene: TRBV19; CDR3 length: 17; clone size: .; D gene: TRBD1; CDR3 protein: CASSSSGTGTLRQPQHF; CDR3 DNA: TGTGCCAGTAGTTCATCCGGGACAGGGACCCTTCGCCAGCCCCAGCATTTT
J gene: TRBJ2-1; V gene: TRBV29-1; CDR3 length: 17; clone size: few; D gene: .; CDR3 protein: CSVQGGFTGRFHNEQFF; CDR3 DNA: TGCAGCGTCCAAGGGGGTTTCACAGGGAGGTTCCACAATGAGCAGTTCTTC
J gene: TRBJ1-2; V gene: TRBV25-1; CDR3 length: 14; clone size: .; D gene: .; CDR3 protein: CASSESPDSYGYTF; CDR3 DNA: TGTGCCAGCAGTGAATCCCCCGACAGTTATGGCTACACCTTC
J gene: TRBJ1-5; V gene: TRBV7-8; CDR3 length: 18; clone size: .; D gene: .; CDR3 protein: CASSFLGVPSRGNQPQHF; CDR3 DNA: TGTGCCAGCAGCTTTTTAGGGGTCCCATCCCGGGGAAATCAGCCCCAGCATTTT
J gene: TRBJ1-5; V gene: TRBV9; CDR3 length: 16; clone size: few; D gene: TRBD1; CDR3 protein: CASSVGVDRVDQPQHF; CDR3 DNA: TGTGCCAGCAGCGTAGGGGTCGACAGGGTCGACCAGCCCCAGCATTTT
J gene: TRBJ1-2; V gene: TRBV7-2; CDR3 length: 15; clone size: few; D gene: .; CDR3 protein: CASSQGGPANYGYTF; CDR3 DNA: TGTGCCAGCAGTCAGGGTGGGCCCGCAAACTATGGCTACACCTTC
J gene: TRBJ2-7; V gene: TRBV6-1; CDR3 length: 12; clone size: .; D gene: .; CDR3 protein: CASVARGYEQYF; CDR3 DNA: TGTGCCAGCGTTGCAAGAGGATACGAGCAGTACTTC
J gene: TRBJ2-6; V gene: TRBV6-5; CDR3 length: 13; clone size: few; D gene: .; CDR3 protein: CASSSNGANVLTF; CDR3 DNA: TGTGCCAGCAGTTCTAATGGGGCCAACGTCCTGACTTTC
J gene: TRBJ2-1; V gene: TRBV2; CDR3 length: 17; clone size: few; D gene: TRBD2; CDR3 protein: CASSYLDGSGALNEQFF; CDR3 DNA: TGTGCCAGCAGCTACCTTGATGGGAGCGGGGCCCTAAATGAGCAGTTCTTC
J gene: TRBJ1-4; V gene: TRBV30; CDR3 length: 13; clone size: few; D gene: TRBD1; CDR3 protein: CAWSKGAGEKLFF; CDR3 DNA: TGTGCCTGGAGCAAGGGGGCTGGTGAAAAACTGTTTTTT
J gene: TRBJ2-7; V gene: TRBV7-2; CDR3 length: 15; clone size: .; D gene: .; CDR3 protein: CASSLVGGPWYEQYF; CDR3 DNA: TGTGCCAGCAGCTTAGTCGGGGGCCCCTGGTACGAGCAGTACTTC
J gene: TRBJ2-5; V gene: TRBV12-5; CDR3 length: 12; clone size: once; D gene: .; CDR3 protein: CASGQGQETQYF; CDR3 DNA: TGTGCTAGTGGACAGGGTCAAGAGACCCAGTACTTC
J gene: TRBJ1-1; V gene: TRBV29-1; CDR3 length: 8; clone size: few; D gene: .; CDR3 protein: CSSGGAFF; CDR3 DNA: TGCAGCTCTGGTGGGGCTTTCTTT
J gene: TRBJ2-3; V gene: TRBV5-1; CDR3 length: 16; clone size: .; D gene: .; CDR3 protein: CASSSAGQTSTDTQYF; CDR3 DNA: TGCGCCAGCAGCTCCGCTGGACAGACTAGCACAGATACGCAGTATTTT
J gene: TRBJ2-7; V gene: TRBV5-1; CDR3 length: 15; clone size: few; D gene: TRBD2; CDR3 protein: CASSLRDYYSYEQYF; CDR3 DNA: TGCGCCAGCAGCTTGAGGGACTATTACTCCTACGAGCAGTACTTC
J gene: TRBJ2-1; V gene: TRBV9; CDR3 length: 15; clone size: few; D gene: TRBD1; CDR3 protein: CASSPGTGLHNEQFF; CDR3 DNA: TGTGCCAGCAGCCCCGGGACAGGACTCCACAATGAGCAGTTCTTC
J gene: TRBJ2-1; V gene: TRBV18; CDR3 length: 15; clone size: .; D gene: TRBD1; CDR3 protein: CASSGQVGSYNEQFF; CDR3 DNA: TGTGCCAGCTCGGGACAGGTCGGCTCCTACAATGAGCAGTTCTTC
J gene: TRBJ2-3; V gene: TRBV7-2; CDR3 length: 15; clone size: .; D gene: .; CDR3 protein: CASSPLERSTDTQYF; CDR3 DNA: TGTGCCAGCAGCCCCCTCGAGCGGAGCACAGATACGCAGTATTTT
J gene: TRBJ1-5; V gene: TRBV30; CDR3 length: 13; clone size: few; D gene: .; CDR3 protein: CAWSPTSNQPQHF; CDR3 DNA: TGTGCCTGGAGTCCGACGAGCAATCAGCCCCAGCATTTT
J gene: TRBJ1-6; V gene: TRBV30; CDR3 length: 11; clone size: .; D gene: .; CDR3 protein: CAWSSNSPLHF; CDR3 DNA: TGTGCCTGGAGCAGTAATTCACCCCTCCACTTT
J gene: TRBJ2-1; V gene: TRBV19; CDR3 length: 14; clone size: few; D gene: .; CDR3 protein: CASMDLRLYNEQFF; CDR3 DNA: TGTGCCAGTATGGACCTCCGACTCTACAATGAGCAGTTCTTC
J gene: TRBJ2-3; V gene: TRBV2; CDR3 length: 14; clone size: .; D gene: .; CDR3 protein: CAGLQGTSTDTQYF; CDR3 DNA: TGTGCCGGCCTCCAGGGGACTAGCACAGATACGCAGTATTTT
J gene: TRBJ1-5; V gene: TRBV27; CDR3 length: 14; clone size: .; D gene: .; CDR3 protein: CASSLLRGNQPQHF; CDR3 DNA: TGTGCCAGCAGTTTATTGAGGGGCAATCAGCCCCAGCATTTT
J gene: TRBJ2-2; V gene: TRBV11-3; CDR3 length: 16; clone size: few; D gene: .; CDR3 protein: CASSPIQGKGAGELFF; CDR3 DNA: TGTGCCAGCAGCCCCATACAGGGCAAGGGGGCCGGGGAGCTGTTTTTT
J gene: TRBJ2-2; V gene: TRBV28; CDR3 length: 13; clone size: few; D gene: .; CDR3 protein: CASSLAGTGELFF; CDR3 DNA: TGTGCCAGCAGCCTTGCTGGCACCGGGGAGCTGTTTTTT
J gene: TRBJ2-7; V gene: TRBV14; CDR3 length: 16; clone size: .; D gene: .; CDR3 protein: CASSQDQAGGKDEQYF; CDR3 DNA: TGTGCCAGCAGCCAAGATCAAGCAGGGGGGAAAGACGAGCAGTACTTC
J gene: TRBJ2-1; V gene: TRBV2; CDR3 length: 15; clone size: few; D gene: TRBD1; CDR3 protein: CASSQGPWTGNEQFF; CDR3 DNA: TGTGCCAGCAGCCAAGGCCCCTGGACAGGGAATGAGCAGTTCTTC
J gene: TRBJ2-1; V gene: TRBV2; CDR3 length: 15; clone size: few; D gene: TRBD1; CDR3 protein: CASRDRTGEVGEQFF; CDR3 DNA: TGTGCCAGCAGGGATAGGACAGGGGAAGTCGGCGAGCAGTTCTTC
J gene: TRBJ1-4; V gene: TRBV5-6; CDR3 length: 16; clone size: few; D gene: .; CDR3 protein: CASSTESGTTNEKLFF; CDR3 DNA: TGTGCCAGCAGCACCGAGTCGGGAACAACTAATGAAAAACTGTTTTTT
J gene: TRBJ1-1; V gene: TRBV5-6; CDR3 length: 10; clone size: few; D gene: .; CDR3 protein: CASSLSEAFF; CDR3 DNA: TGTGCCAGCAGCTTGTCTGAAGCTTTCTTT
J gene: TRBJ2-3; V gene: TRBV6-6; CDR3 length: 15; clone size: few; D gene: .; CDR3 protein: CASSTYGSNTDTQYF; CDR3 DNA: TGTGCCAGCAGCACTTACGGGAGTAACACAGATACGCAGTATTTT